This TCR beta chain came from a study of T cell repertoires in cytomegalovirus infection. This clonotype was found a few times. Its target is not known. TCRdb re-called the reads with MiXCR, one entry per CDR3 protein. The top ten hold 70% to 90% of the sample, which has 40,000 to 55,000 distinct CDR3 sequences, 20% to 25% seen once. The origin of this receptor is a human donor in good health (CMV status not recorded). Some clones in this sample may be carry-over from other donors' samples. The sample consisted of CD8+ T cells from cultured PBMCs, taken from culture after CMV antigen stimulation.

DNA of the CDR3: TGTGCCAGCAGCTTAGGAATTAGCGTGCTGCCCCAAGAGACCCAGTACTTC. Its protein is CASSLGISVLPQETQYF. The chain recombines TRBV7-2 with TRBJ2-5, with D possibly TRBD2 on 5 matching bases. With 1 base removed from V and 1 base from J, the gap between germline ends came to 16 bases. The germline V gene encodes CDR1 SGHTA and CDR2 FQGNSA. CDR3 length equals 17 residues.